The 2 T cell receptor beta chains below were found in one sample sequenced in a study of T cell responses to AZD1222 COVID-19 vaccine. This table comes from immunoSEQ multiplex PCR, and its TCRdb copy is limited to in-frame clones, with some not included. The table has about 150,000 clones, roughly nine tenths seen once. The sequenced sample was peripheral blood, obtained on day 0 of MenACWY control vaccination. These receptors all come from an adult in good health.

The rearrangement uses TRBV11-2 and TRBJ1-5, with D possibly TRBD1 on 5 matching bases. The CDR3 is 15 residues long. Germline CDR1 is SGHAT and CDR2 is FQNNGV. V gave up 5 bases and J gave up 4 bases, with 15 bases separating them. In DNA form, the CDR3 reads TGTGCCAGCAGCACGGACCAGGGTAGGAATCAGCCCCAGCATTTT. Translation: CASSTDQGRNQPQHF. Looking up the rest from reference TRBV11-2 and TRBJ1-5 gives the full variable domain: EAGVAQSPRYKIIEKRQSVAFWCNPISGHATLYWYQQILGQGPKLLIQFQNNGVVDDSQLPKDRFSAERLKGVDSTLKIQPAKLEDSAVYLCASSTDQGRNQPQHFGDGTRLSIL.

V and J are TRBV4-2 and TRBJ2-6; no firm D call. The CDR3 totals 15 residues. V shed 1 base and J shed 2 bases, with 6 bases lying between them. Germline lookup yields CDR1 LGHNA and CDR2 YNFKEQ. CDR3 nucleotide sequence: TGTGCCAGCAGCCAAGGGACCCCTGGGGCCAACGTCCTGACTTTC. This encodes CASSQGTPGANVLTF.